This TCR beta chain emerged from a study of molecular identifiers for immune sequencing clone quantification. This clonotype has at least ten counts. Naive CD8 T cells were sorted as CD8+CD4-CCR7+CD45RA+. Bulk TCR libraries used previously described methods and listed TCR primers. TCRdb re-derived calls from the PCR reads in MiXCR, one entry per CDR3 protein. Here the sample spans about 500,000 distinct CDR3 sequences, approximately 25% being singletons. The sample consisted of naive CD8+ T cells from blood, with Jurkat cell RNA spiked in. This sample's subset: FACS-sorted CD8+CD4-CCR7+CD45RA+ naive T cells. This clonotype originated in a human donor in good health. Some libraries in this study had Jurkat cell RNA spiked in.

The CDR3 is CSVEERLNTEAFF. The CDR3 region has the DNA TGCAGCGTTGAAGAACGATTGAACACTGAAGCTTTCTTT. V gene TRBV29-1 combines with J gene TRBJ1-1; D gene uncertain. Trimming shortened V by 0 bases and J by 0 bases, and 5 bases separated the two germline ends. Germline lookup yields CDR1 SQVTM and CDR2 ANQGSEA. The CDR3 sequence is 13 residues long.